These 7 T cell receptor beta chains came from one sample sequenced in a study of T cell responses to AZD1222 COVID-19 vaccine. Libraries were prepared by immunoSEQ multiplex PCR; TCRdb keeps only in-frame clonotypes and omits some of them. The sample has 25,000 to 35,000 clones, approximately 88% seen once. Sequences were derived from peripheral blood, sampled on day 0 of AZD1222 vaccination. All receptors derive from an adult in good health.

The chain employs TRBV11-2 and TRBJ2-7, with TRBD1 identical over 7 bases. Trimming removed 2 bases from V and 1 base from J; junction bases left unmatched: 14. Germline CDR1 and CDR2: SGHAT and FQNNGV. This CDR3 region has 18 residues. CDR3: CASSLFSVGTEISYEQYF. DNA of the CDR3: TGTGCCAGCAGCTTATTTTCCGTCGGGACAGAGATTTCCTACGAGCAGTACTTC.

The chain combines TRBV5-1 with TRBJ1-5, with 9 bases lining up with TRBD1. Germline V gives CDR1 SGHRS, CDR2 YFSETQ. There are 15 residues in the CDR3. V dropped 4 bases and J dropped 6; count of bases not matched to a gene: 8. The CDR3 bases are TGCGCCAGCAGCACCGGGACAGGGACAAGTCAGCCCCAGCATTTT. Translated: CASSTGTGTSQPQHF.

A single count supports this clone. This chain connects TRBV7-8 to TRBJ2-2; unclear D gene. Germline loops: CDR1 SGHVS, CDR2 FQNEAQ. The CDR3 contains 16 residues. V was shortened by 7 bases and J by 1 base, with 16 bases between the two germline ends. CDR3 bases: TGTGCCAGCATCGAGAAAGTTCCCCTGAACACCGGGGAGCTGTTTTTT. It encodes CASIEKVPLNTGELFF.

The chain is built from TRBV4-1 and TRBJ2-1; 15 bases fit TRBD2. The V gene's germline CDR1 is MGHRA and CDR2 YSYEKL. This CDR3 is 15 amino acids long. The trim removed 2 bases at V and 9 bases at J, leaving 2 bases unmatched. This chain's CDR3 is CASSQTGLAGGEQFF. CDR3 nucleotide sequence: TGCGCCAGCAGCCAAACGGGACTAGCGGGAGGTGAGCAGTTCTTC.

The chain recombines TRBV2 with TRBJ2-3; unclear D gene. Trimming removed 5 bases from V and 6 bases from J, with 12 bases in between. This CDR3 is 13 amino acids long. CDR1 is SNHLY, CDR2 FYNNEI, per germline. The CDR3 is CASSSPPKDTQYF. CDR3 DNA: TGTGCCAGCAGTTCCCCTCCTAAGGATACGCAGTATTTT.

CDR3 sequence (DNA): TGTGCCAGCAGCTTCGGTGGCCAGTCCTACAATGAGCAGTTCTTC. As protein: CASSFGGQSYNEQFF. This rearrangement joins TRBV5-5 to TRBJ2-1; D is ambiguous. V was clipped by 2 bases and J by 1 base, with 10 bases between them. CDR1 and CDR2 from the germline V gene are SGHKS and YYEKEE (reference sequence). The CDR3 spans 15 residues.

The DNA of the CDR3 is TGTGCCTGGGGTTCCCATCAGGGTTCCCCTGAAGCTTTCTTT. Translated: CAWGSHQGSPEAFF. The chain carries TRBV30 and TRBJ1-1; a weak D match, TRBD1 (5 bases). V gave up 5 bases and J gave up 6 bases, with 19 bases separating them. The CDR3 is made up of 14 amino acids. Germline V lookup: CDR1 GTSNPN, CDR2 SVGIG (reference sequence).